The 10 T cell receptor beta chains listed next were all sequenced from one sample in a study of Graves' ophthalmopathy and Graves' hyperthyroidism. RNA transcripts yielded amplified TCR beta CDR3 regions. HTBI primers primed a first-round RT-PCR, and a second-round multiplex PCR followed. TCRdb reanalysed the multiplex PCR reads using MiXCR and keeps one entry per CDR3 protein. The table has about 740,000 distinct CDR3 sequences, roughly two fifths seen once. The sample taken for sequencing was peripheral blood. These receptors came from an adult man with Graves' ophthalmopathy.

The chain recombines TRBV2 with TRBJ1-4, with 10 positions matching TRBD1. In germline, CDR1 is SNHLY, CDR2 FYNNEI. The CDR3 runs to 16 residues. V lost 6 bases to trimming and J lost 8 bases; unmatched junction nucleotides: 12. The CDR3 DNA sequence: TGTGCCAGCAGCGTAACCAGGGACAGGGGAGGCGAAAAACTGTTTTTT. As protein: CASSVTRDRGGEKLFF.

This clonotype was observed a handful of times. This chain joins TRBV28 and TRBJ1-1; D gene unclear. There are 12 residues in the CDR3. The germline gives CDR1 MDHEN, CDR2 SYDVKM. The V and J ends lost 3 bases and 5 bases respectively, with 7 bases between them. CDR3 sequence (DNA): TGTGCCAGCAGTTTTGGGCAGACTGAAGCTTTCTTT. Protein: CASSFGQTEAFF. Drawing the rest from reference TRBV28 and TRBJ1-1, the complete variable domain is DVKVTQSSRYLVKRTGEKVFLECVQDMDHENMFWYRQDPGLGLRLIYFSYDVKMKEKGDIPEGYSVSREKKERFSLILESASTNQTSMYLCASSFGQTEAFFGQGTRLTVV.

In its sample, this clonotype was seen a few times. An end of the junction differs from the germline gene, which may be a read error. The V and J genes are TRBV10-3 and TRBJ2-5, with 8 bases that match TRBD1. CDR3 size: 14 residues. In germline, CDR1 is ENHRY, CDR2 SYGVKD. CDR3 amino acids: CASSYPGQEETQYF. The CDR3 coding sequence is TGTGCCAGCAGTTACCCGGGACAGGAAGAGACCCAGTACTTC.

To note about this clonotype: A much larger clone lies one base from this, so it may be a read error. The chain employs TRBV10-3 and TRBJ2-2, with 8 bases that match TRBD1. The germline CDR1 and CDR2 sequences are ENHRY and SYGVKD. V lost 8 bases, J lost 5 bases, and 4 bases stayed unmatched. This CDR3 is built from 13 residues. CDR3 amino acids: CAIGDRGTGELFF. The CDR3 nucleotides are TGTGCCATCGGCGACAGGGGAACCGGGGAGCTGTTTTTT.

This clonotype has ten or more counts. V usage is TRBV4-3 and J usage is TRBJ1-1; the D gene is possibly TRBD1 (6 bases). This CDR3 is 14 amino acids long. V gave up 4 bases and J gave up 1 base, with 10 bases separating them. CDR1 and CDR2 (germline): LGHNA, YSLEER. CDR3 in amino acids: CASSRKQGNTEAFF. CDR3 DNA: TGCGCCAGCAGCCGCAAACAGGGGAACACTGAAGCTTTCTTT.

V gene TRBV20-1 combines with J gene TRBJ2-7; no clear D. There are 12 residues in the CDR3. Trimming cost V 6 bases and J 3 bases, with 12 bases left between them. The germline V gene has CDR1 DFQATT and CDR2 SNEGSKA (reference sequence). CDR3 sequence: CSAKQPHYEQYF. In DNA form, the CDR3 reads TGCAGTGCCAAGCAACCGCACTACGAGCAGTACTTC.

J is TRBJ1-2 and V is TRBV16; 7 nucleotides agree with TRBD1. V trimming: 0 bases; J trimming: 4 bases; junction bases outside the gene matches: 2. CDR1 is KGHSY and CDR2 is FQNENV in the germline V gene. CDR3 length equals 14 residues. CDR3 sequence reads: CASSQSDRAYGYTF. The CDR3 DNA is TGTGCCAGCAGCCAATCCGACAGGGCCTATGGCTACACCTTC.

As regards this clonotype: This sequence may be a read error, since a much larger clone differs from it by one base. The V and J genes are TRBV29-1 and TRBJ2-5; possible D gene TRBD2, 6 bases. The CDR3 has 13 amino acids. V lost 1 base and J 3 bases, leaving 9 bases between the germline ends. Germline V gene data show CDR1 as SQVTM and CDR2 as ANQGSEA. In DNA form, the CDR3 reads TGCAGCGTTGAAGTGGGAGGTGAAGAGACCCAGTACTTC. It is translated as CSVEVGGEETQYF.

This rearrangement joins TRBV20-1 to TRBJ1-4, with D unresolved. Germline V gene data show CDR1 as DFQATT and CDR2 as SNEGSKA (reference sequence). Trimming pared 6 bases from V and 0 bases from J, leaving 11 bases between. This CDR3 contains 14 residues. CDR3 nucleotides: TGCAGTGCACCCCTTCGTGCAACTAATGAAAAACTGTTTTTT. This codes for CSAPLRATNEKLFF.

This clonotype was picked up many times. The chain is built from TRBV20-1 and TRBJ2-7; the match to TRBD2 covers 10 bases. The V and J ends lost 6 bases and 2 bases, in that order; junction bases with no gene match: 4. This CDR3 contains 13 residues. CDR1 is DFQATT, CDR2 SNEGSKA, per germline (reference sequence). The CDR3 spells CSARLAGTYEQYF. The DNA for the CDR3 is TGCAGTGCACGACTAGCGGGTACCTACGAGCAGTACTTC.